This paragraph reports one T cell receptor (beta chain). The sample originates from a study of T cells in Graves' hyperthyroidism and ophthalmopathy. TCR beta CDR3 regions were amplified from RNA. HTBI primers were the set used in a first-round RT-PCR of the TCR CDR3. Via MiXCR, TCRdb re-called the multiplex PCR reads, giving one row per CDR3 protein. The repertoire holds 550,000 to 600,000 distinct CDR3 sequences, with more than 45% as singletons. Between the trimmed V and J ends, which lost 4 bases and 4 bases, there was a span of 14 bases. CDR1 is SNHLY, CDR2 FYNNEI, per germline. The CDR3 covers 15 residues.

The sequenced material came from peripheral blood or thyroid tissue (not recorded which). This receptor was obtained from an adult woman with Graves' disease, either hyperthyroidism or ophthalmopathy (not recorded which). The J gene is TRBJ1-5, the V gene TRBV2; D may be TRBD1 (6 bases). The CDR3 spells CASSGETGTNQPQHF. CDR3 nucleotides: TGTGCCAGCAGTGGGGAGACAGGAACAAATCAGCCCCAGCATTTT.